One sample yielded the 6 T cell receptor beta chains listed below, sequenced in a study of T cell responses to AZD1222 COVID-19 vaccine. Only in-frame clones appear in the TCRdb table, and some are missing; sequencing was by immunoSEQ multiplex PCR. This sample has 90,000 to 120,000 clones, with 92% found just once. Here the sequenced sample was peripheral blood, taken 28 days after the second AZD1222 dose. The receptors shown here come from an adult who received the AZD1222 COVID-19 vaccine.

The rearrangement links TRBV18 to TRBJ2-3; no clear D. The CDR3 is 17 residues long. The V end was cut by 0 bases, the J end by 3 bases, with 16 bases between. CDR1 and CDR2 (germline): KGHSH, LQKENI. DNA for the CDR3: TGTGCCAGCTCACCACCCGGCAGGCAAGTAGCAACAGATACGCAGTATTTT. This encodes CASSPPGRQVATDTQYF.

The genes are TRBV7-9 and TRBJ2-7; 7 nucleotides line up with TRBD2. This CDR3 spans 14 amino acids. Trimming at V came to 7 bases and at J to 6 bases, leaving 12 bases not matched to a gene. CDR1 and CDR2 (germline): SEHNR, FQNEAQ (reference sequence). In nucleotides, the CDR3 is TGTGCCAGCATCCTAAGGGCGGGAGAGAGCGAGCAGTACTTC. It specifies CASILRAGESEQYF.

This rearrangement joins TRBV4-3 to TRBJ2-3; D not resolved. CDR1 is LGHNA, CDR2 YSLEER, per germline. This CDR3 region has 14 residues. With 0 bases removed from V and 3 bases from J, the gap between germline ends came to 7 bases. CDR3 residues: CASSQDAVTDTQYF. In nucleotides, the CDR3 is TGCGCCAGCAGCCAAGATGCTGTAACAGATACGCAGTATTTT.

J is TRBJ2-5 and V is TRBV10-3; D gene uncertain. This CDR3 region has 14 residues. V lost 0 bases and J 1 base, leaving 6 bases between the germline ends. Germline loops: CDR1 ENHRY, CDR2 SYGVKD. CDR3 DNA: TGTGCCATCAGTGAGTCTATAGCCCAAGAGACCCAGTACTTC. It translates to CAISESIAQETQYF.

The V and J genes are TRBV2 and TRBJ1-2; possibly TRBD1 for D (5 bases). V dropped 5 bases and J dropped 2 bases, with 12 bases sitting between them. From germline, CDR1 is SNHLY and CDR2 FYNNEI. The CDR3 length is 14 residues. The CDR3 loop reads CASSISTVNYGYTF. The CDR3 DNA reads TGTGCCAGCAGTATCTCGACAGTAAACTATGGCTACACCTTC.

The gene calls are TRBV7-2 and TRBJ1-1; D not certain. CDR1 SGHTA and CDR2 FQGNSA come from the germline V gene. The V gene lost 1 base and the J gene lost 5 bases, with 11 bases spanning the gap. The CDR3 is made up of 14 amino acids. The CDR3 DNA is TGTGCCAGCAGCTTAGGGGCCCGGCCAACTGAAGCTTTCTTT. It codes for CASSLGARPTEAFF. Full variable domain (missing parts from reference TRBV7-2 and TRBJ1-1): GAGVSQSPSNKVTEKGKDVELRCDPISGHTALYWYRQSLGQGLEFLIYFQGNSAPDKSGLPSDRFSAERTGGSVSTLTIQRTQQEDSAVYLCASSLGARPTEAFFGQGTRLTVV.